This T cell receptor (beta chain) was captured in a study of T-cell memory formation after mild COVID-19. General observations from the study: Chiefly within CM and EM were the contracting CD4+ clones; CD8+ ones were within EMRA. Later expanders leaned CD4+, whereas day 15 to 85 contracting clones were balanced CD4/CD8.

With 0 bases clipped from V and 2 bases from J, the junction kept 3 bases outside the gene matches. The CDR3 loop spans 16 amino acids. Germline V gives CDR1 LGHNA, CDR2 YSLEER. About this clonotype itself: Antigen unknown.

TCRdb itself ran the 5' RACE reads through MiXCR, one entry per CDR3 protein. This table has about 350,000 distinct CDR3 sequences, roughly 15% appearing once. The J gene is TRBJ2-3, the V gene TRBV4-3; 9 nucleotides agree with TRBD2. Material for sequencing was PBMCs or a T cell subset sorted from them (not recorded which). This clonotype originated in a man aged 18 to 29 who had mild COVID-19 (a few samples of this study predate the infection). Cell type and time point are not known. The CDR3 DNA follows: TGCGCCAGCAGCCAAGAGCGGGGGGGGCACACAGATACGCAGTATTTT. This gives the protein CASSQERGGHTDTQYF.